The clone carrying this T cell receptor (beta chain) was recorded once. The sample belongs to a study of cytomegalovirus exposure and HLA in healthy donors. The CDR3 length is 16 residues. Germline V lookup: CDR1 GTSNPN, CDR2 SVGIG (reference sequence). The V gene end was trimmed by 0 bases and the J gene end by 7 bases; junction bases not matched to a gene: 12. Primers: 60 Vbeta forward and 13 Jbeta reverse. Some clones are missing from TCRdb's copy, which holds only in-frame ones; the method was immunoSEQ multiplex PCR. The sample includes 170,000 or so clones, roughly 70% seen only once; the top ten take roughly 3%.

This TCR was recovered from a male donor in good health and CMV-seronegative. The sample consisted of PBMCs. The rearrangement links TRBV30 to TRBJ2-4, with TRBD2 matching over 7 bases. CDR3 amino acids: CAWSVRGSWGGNIQYF. The CDR3 DNA reads as TGTGCCTGGAGTGTACGTGGCTCCTGGGGGGGGAACATTCAGTACTTC.